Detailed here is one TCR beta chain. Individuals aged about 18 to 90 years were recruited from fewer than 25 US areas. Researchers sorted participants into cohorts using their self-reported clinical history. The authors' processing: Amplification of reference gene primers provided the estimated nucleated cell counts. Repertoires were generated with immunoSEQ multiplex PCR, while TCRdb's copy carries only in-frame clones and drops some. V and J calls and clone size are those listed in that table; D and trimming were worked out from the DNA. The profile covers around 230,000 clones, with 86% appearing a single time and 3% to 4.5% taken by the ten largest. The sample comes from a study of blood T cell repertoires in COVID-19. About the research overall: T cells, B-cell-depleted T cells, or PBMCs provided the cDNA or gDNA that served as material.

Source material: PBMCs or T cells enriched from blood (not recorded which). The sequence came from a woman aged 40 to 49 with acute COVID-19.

The CDR3 nucleotides are TGTGCCAGCAGTTCCACAGGGTCCGGTGAAAAACTGTTTTTT. As protein: CASSSTGSGEKLFF. V gene TRBV6-5 combines with J gene TRBJ1-4, with a tentative D call TRBD1 (6 bases). This CDR3 is built from 14 residues. From germline, CDR1 is MNHEY and CDR2 SVGAGI. The germline V and J ends were trimmed by 4 bases and 7 bases, with 13 bases remaining between them.